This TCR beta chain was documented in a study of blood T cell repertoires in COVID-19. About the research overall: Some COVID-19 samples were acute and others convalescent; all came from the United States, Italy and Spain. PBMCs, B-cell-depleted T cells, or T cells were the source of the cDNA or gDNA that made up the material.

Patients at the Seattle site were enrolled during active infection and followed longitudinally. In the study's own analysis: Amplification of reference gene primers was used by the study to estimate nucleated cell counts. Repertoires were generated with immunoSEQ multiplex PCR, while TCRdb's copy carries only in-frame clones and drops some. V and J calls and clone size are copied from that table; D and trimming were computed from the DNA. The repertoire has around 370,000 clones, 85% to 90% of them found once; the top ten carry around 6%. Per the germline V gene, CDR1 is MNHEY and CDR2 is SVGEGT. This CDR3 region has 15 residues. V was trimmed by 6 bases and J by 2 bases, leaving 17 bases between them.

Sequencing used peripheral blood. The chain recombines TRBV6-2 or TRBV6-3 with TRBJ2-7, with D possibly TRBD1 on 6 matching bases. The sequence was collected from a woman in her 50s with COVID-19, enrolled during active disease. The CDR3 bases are TGTGCCAGCAGCACGAGACAGGATTCGACCTACGAGCAGTACTTC. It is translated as CASSTRQDSTYEQYF.